This passage covers 32 T cell receptor beta chains from one sample sequenced in a study of blood T cell repertoires in COVID-19. Libraries were prepared by immunoSEQ multiplex PCR; TCRdb keeps only in-frame clonotypes and omits some of them. The table records tens of thousands of clones, around nine tenths of them present only once. Sequencing was performed on peripheral blood. The receptors were sampled from a middle-aged man with COVID-19, enrolled during active disease.

The chain joins TRBV7-3 to TRBJ1-2; TRBD1 agrees at 10 bases. Germline V gene sequence: CDR1 SGHTA, CDR2 FQGTGA. The ends lost 3 bases at V and 6 bases at J; junction bases unmatched: 1. The length of the CDR3 is 13 residues. The CDR3 region is CASSLTGGDGYTF. CDR3 sequence (DNA): TGTGCCAGCAGCTTGACAGGGGGCGATGGCTACACCTTC.

This clone has more than one count but fewer than ten. V and J are TRBV12-3 or TRBV12-4 and TRBJ1-2, with D possibly being TRBD1 (5 bases). The ends were cut back, 6 bases at V and 3 bases at J, with 11 bases in the middle. The CDR3 is made up of 13 amino acids. CDR3 loop: CASRLGGDYGYTF. For the CDR3, the DNA is TGTGCCAGCAGACTGGGGGGGGACTATGGCTACACCTTC.

J is TRBJ1-1 and V is TRBV19; 9 bases line up with TRBD1. This CDR3 is 14 amino acids long. V shed 6 bases and J 5 bases; nucleotides not matched to a gene: 7. Germline CDR1 and CDR2: LNHDA and SQIVND (reference sequence). The CDR3 reads CASRPGTGITEAFF. The CDR3 region has the DNA TGTGCCAGTAGACCCGGGACAGGGATTACTGAAGCTTTCTTT.

V gene TRBV5-1 combines with J gene TRBJ1-4; the D is unclear. Per the germline V gene, CDR1 is SGHRS and CDR2 is YFSETQ. This CDR3 is built from 14 residues. V was pared by 6 bases and J by 7 bases, with 16 bases between. Here the CDR3 reads CASKMEVGSEKLFF. The DNA for the CDR3 is TGCGCCAGCAAAATGGAGGTGGGGAGTGAAAAACTGTTTTTT. Combining the CDR3 with reference TRBV5-1 and TRBJ1-4 gives the whole variable domain KAGVTQTPRYLIKTRGQQVTLSCSPISGHRSVSWYQQTPGQGLQFLFEYFSETQRNKGNFPGRFSGRQFSNSRSEMNVSTLELGDSALYLCASKMEVGSEKLFFGSGTQLSVL.

This clone has a handful of counts. The chain links TRBV18 to TRBJ2-2, with TRBD2 identical over 11 bases. The CDR3 sequence is 16 residues long. Trimming removed 3 bases from V and 5 bases from J; junction bases left unmatched: 5. The germline gives CDR1 KGHSH, CDR2 LQKENI. The CDR3 DNA reads as TGTGCCAGCTCACCCCTAGCGGGAGGAGAAACCGGGGAGCTGTTTTTT. Its protein is CASSPLAGGETGELFF.

The gene calls are TRBV6-5 and TRBJ2-7; 8 bases match TRBD1. The CDR3 consists of 13 residues. J lost 4 bases, V lost 8 bases, and 7 bases had no gene match. The V gene's germline CDR1 is MNHEY and CDR2 SVGAGI. CDR3 amino acids: CASGPRQGYEQYF. The CDR3 DNA reads as TGTGCCAGCGGACCCAGACAGGGGTACGAGCAGTACTTC.

This CDR3 reads CASRGQIPGPQHF. The CDR3 DNA reads as TGTGCCAGCCGGGGACAGATCCCAGGGCCCCAGCATTTT. The chain recombines TRBV2 with TRBJ1-5; TRBD1 agrees at 7 bases. Trimming removed 8 bases from V and 9 bases from J; junction bases left unmatched: 10. From germline, CDR1 is SNHLY and CDR2 FYNNEI. There are 13 residues in the CDR3.

This clone was seen only a few times. V and J are TRBV7-9 and TRBJ2-7; D unresolved. V lost 5 bases, J lost 4 bases, and 9 bases lay in between. Germline-derived CDR1 and CDR2 are SEHNR and FQNEAQ (reference sequence). This CDR3 comprises 12 residues. CDR3 nucleotide sequence: TGTGCCAGCAGCCACGACATATACGAGCAGTACTTC. This translates into CASSHDIYEQYF.

The V and J genes are TRBV7-9 and TRBJ2-7; 10 positions match TRBD1. The germline gives CDR1 SEHNR, CDR2 FQNEAQ (reference sequence). Trimming removed 8 bases from V and 2 bases from J; junction bases left unmatched: 0. CDR3 length equals 12 residues. CDR3 nucleotide sequence: TGTGCCAGCGGGACAGGGGCCTACGAGCAGTACTTC. As protein: CASGTGAYEQYF.

The chain recombines TRBV4-1 with TRBJ1-1, with a weak D call TRBD1 (6 bases). V was shortened by 5 bases and J by 1 base, with 11 bases between the two germline ends. There are 14 residues in the CDR3. CDR1 MGHRA and CDR2 YSYEKL come from the germline V gene. CDR3 amino acids: CASSRGGQNTEAFF. DNA for the CDR3: TGCGCCAGCAGCAGGGGGGGACAGAACACTGAAGCTTTCTTT.

The rearrangement uses TRBV6-5 and TRBJ1-6; a possible D gene is TRBD1 (6 bases). Germline lookup yields CDR1 MNHEY and CDR2 SVGAGI. V lost 2 bases to trimming and J lost 7 bases, with 12 bases between them. The length of the CDR3 is 15 residues. DNA for the CDR3: TGTGCCAGCAGTTACGGGGGCAGGAAGAATTCACCCCTCCACTTT. It yields the protein CASSYGGRKNSPLHF.

The chain joins TRBV6-2 or TRBV6-3 to TRBJ1-5; the match to TRBD1 covers 9 bases. The V gene's germline CDR1 is MNHEY and CDR2 SVGEGT. Trimming at V came to 5 bases and at J to 4 bases, leaving 6 bases not matched to a gene. This CDR3 comprises 15 residues. The CDR3 protein is CASSLLGTGNQPQHF. In DNA form, the CDR3 reads TGTGCCAGCAGTCTTCTAGGGACAGGGAATCAGCCCCAGCATTTT.

The V and J genes are TRBV10-3 and TRBJ2-2; TRBD1 agrees at 8 bases. CDR1 and CDR2 (germline): ENHRY, SYGVKD. The length of the CDR3 is 12 residues. J was trimmed by 7 bases and V by 10 bases; bases with no gene match: 5. The CDR3 is CASRQGHGELFF. CDR3 DNA sequence: TGTGCCAGCCGACAGGGGCACGGGGAGCTGTTTTTT.

This chain uses TRBV30 with TRBJ2-1, with a possible D match to TRBD1 (6 bases). CDR3 length: 12 residues. The germline V and J ends were trimmed by 2 bases and 5 bases, with 7 bases remaining between them. The germline CDR1 and CDR2 sequences are GTSNPN and SVGIG (reference sequence). CDR3 protein: CAWSTGNNEQFF. CDR3 in DNA: TGTGCCTGGAGTACAGGGAACAATGAGCAGTTCTTC.

The chain links TRBV3-1 (or the pseudogene TRBV3-2) to TRBJ2-5, with D maybe TRBD1 (6 bases). Germline CDR1 and CDR2: LGHDT and YNNKEL (reference sequence). Trimming pared 2 bases from V and 5 bases from J, leaving 21 bases between. CDR3 length: 17 amino acids. In DNA form, the CDR3 reads TGTGCCAGCAGCCAAAAAAAAGGGCCAGGGGTAGGGGAGACCCAGTACTTC. Amino acids: CASSQKKGPGVGETQYF.

The CDR3, as DNA: TGTGCCAGCAGTTGGAAACCTGGCGGGGTTGGCTACACCTTC. Translated, it gives CASSWKPGGVGYTF. V gene TRBV6-5 combines with J gene TRBJ1-2; unclear D gene. Germline values: CDR1 MNHEY, CDR2 SVGAGI. There are 14 residues in the CDR3. V gave up 4 bases and J gave up 7 bases, with 16 bases separating them.

V gene TRBV14 combines with J gene TRBJ2-5; D unclear. The CDR3 covers 13 residues. Per germline, CDR1 SGHDN and CDR2 FVKESK. Trimming pared 2 bases from V and 6 bases from J, leaving 10 bases between. This CDR3 is CASSQFTRKTQYF. DNA for the CDR3: TGTGCCAGCAGCCAATTCACGAGAAAGACCCAGTACTTC.

This clone was counted only a few times. The gene calls are TRBV30 and TRBJ2-4; D unresolved. The CDR3 spans 15 residues. Germline V gene sequence: CDR1 GTSNPN, CDR2 SVGIG (reference sequence). V was cut by 1 base and J by 0 bases, with 10 bases left in between. The CDR3 sequence is CAWSDTELAKNIQYF. The CDR3 bases are TGTGCCTGGAGTGATACAGAATTAGCCAAAAACATTCAGTACTTC.

The chain combines TRBV28 with TRBJ2-2; 8 positions agree with TRBD1. The CDR3 loop spans 15 amino acids. The J segment lost 6 bases and the V segment lost 8 bases, leaving 11 bases of the junction unmatched. Germline V gene data show CDR1 as MDHEN and CDR2 as SYDVKM. The CDR3 spells CASGAITGGPGELFF. In DNA form, the CDR3 reads TGTGCCAGCGGGGCGATAACAGGGGGGCCCGGGGAGCTGTTTTTT. Full variable domain (remainder filled in from reference TRBV28 and TRBJ2-2): DVKVTQSSRYLVKRTGEKVFLECVQDMDHENMFWYRQDPGLGLRLIYFSYDVKMKEKGDIPEGYSVSREKKERFSLILESASTNQTSMYLCASGAITGGPGELFFGEGSRLTVL.

The rearrangement joins TRBV6-5 to TRBJ2-7, with 7 bases fitting TRBD2. The CDR3 sequence is 15 residues long. With 2 bases clipped from V and 0 bases from J, the junction kept 4 bases outside the gene matches. CDR1 is MNHEY and CDR2 is SVGAGI in the germline V gene. Written as DNA, the CDR3 is TGTGCCAGCAGTTACGTGGGGGGGAGCTCCTACGAGCAGTACTTC. As protein: CASSYVGGSSYEQYF.

This clone was picked up a small number of times. The chain uses TRBV6-2 or TRBV6-3 and TRBJ2-1; 10 nucleotides line up with TRBD2. The CDR3 loop spans 14 amino acids. The V gene end was trimmed by 5 bases and the J gene end by 6 bases; junction bases not matched to a gene: 4. The V gene's germline CDR1 is MNHEY and CDR2 SVGEGT. CDR3 residues: CASSSLAGGNEQFF. In DNA, the CDR3 is TGTGCCAGCAGTAGTTTAGCGGGAGGCAATGAGCAGTTCTTC.

The V gene is TRBV28, the J gene TRBJ2-7, with TRBD2 as a possible D gene (6 bases). The germline V and J ends were trimmed by 6 bases and 0 bases, with 6 bases remaining between them. The CDR3 runs to 12 residues. Germline loops: CDR1 MDHEN, CDR2 SYDVKM. The CDR3 DNA reads TGTGCCAGCAGGCGGGACTCCTACGAGCAGTACTTC. Its protein product is CASRRDSYEQYF.

This chain uses TRBV5-4 with TRBJ2-5, with TRBD1 matching 8 bases. The CDR3 covers 14 residues. V was pared by 3 bases and J by 5 bases, with 6 bases of the junction left unmatched. Germline V gives CDR1 SGHNT, CDR2 YYREEE (reference sequence). CDR3 protein: CASSWTGFQETQYF. The CDR3 coding sequence is TGTGCCAGCAGCTGGACAGGGTTTCAGGAGACCCAGTACTTC.

The chain joins TRBV19 to TRBJ1-6; 9 bases are a match to TRBD1. The germline CDR1 and CDR2 sequences are LNHDA and SQIVND (reference sequence). The CDR3 has 15 residues. V lost 5 bases and J lost 10; bases outside the gene matches: 9. The CDR3 bases are TGTGCCAGTAGTCCCCGGGACAGGGTAGGATCACCCCTCCACTTT. Its protein product is CASSPRDRVGSPLHF.

J is TRBJ2-1 and V is TRBV12-3 or TRBV12-4; the D gene is possibly TRBD2 (5 bases). Trimming left V 5 bases short and J 3 bases short, with 8 bases between. This CDR3 spans 13 amino acids. The CDR3 region is CASSGDYYNEQFF. As DNA, the CDR3 is TGTGCCAGCAGTGGTGACTACTACAATGAGCAGTTCTTC.

The chain carries TRBV28 and TRBJ1-6, with D uncertain. Germline V gene lookup returns CDR1 MDHEN and CDR2 SYDVKM. V lost 8 bases to trimming and J lost 14 bases, with 16 bases between them. The length of the CDR3 is 12 residues. The CDR3 nucleotides are TGTGCCAGCGCCCTCGACGTGGGCACCCTCCACTTT. It codes for CASALDVGTLHF.

The chain carries TRBV19 and TRBJ2-7; 11 nucleotides match TRBD2. This CDR3 has 16 amino acids. Germline CDR1 is LNHDA and CDR2 is SQIVND (reference sequence). Trimming cost V 5 bases and J 1 base; bases outside gene matches: 7. CDR3 sequence reads: CASSYRGTSGSYEQYF. In nucleotides, the CDR3 is TGTGCCAGTAGTTATCGCGGGACTAGCGGATCCTACGAGCAGTACTTC.

The chain is built from TRBV7-9 and TRBJ1-2, with D unresolved. There are 14 residues in the CDR3. Germline lookup yields CDR1 SEHNR and CDR2 FQNEAQ (reference sequence). Trimming removed 4 bases from V and 2 bases from J, with 11 bases in between. The CDR3 sequence: CASSWPGNNYGYTF. CDR3 nucleotides: TGTGCCAGCAGCTGGCCGGGAAACAACTATGGCTACACCTTC.

In nucleotides, the CDR3 is TGTGCCAGCAGTTTAAACACATACTACGAGCAGTACTTC. Translated: CASSLNTYYEQYF. The chain recombines TRBV27 with TRBJ2-7; D not certain. Trimming left V 2 bases short and J 3 bases short, with 8 bases between. The CDR3 covers 13 residues. CDR1 is MNHEY and CDR2 is SMNVEV in the germline V gene (reference sequence).

The chain uses TRBV5-1 and TRBJ2-6, with 9 bases fitting TRBD2. V shed 0 bases and J 0 bases; nucleotides not matched to a gene: 7. The CDR3 is 19 amino acids. In germline, CDR1 is SGHRS, CDR2 YFSETQ. The CDR3 region has the DNA TGCGCCAGCAGCTTGGCAGCTAGCGGGGCGATCTCTGGGGCCAACGTCCTGACTTTC. Amino acids: CASSLAASGAISGANVLTF.

The CDR3, as DNA: TGTGCCTCCATTAACTATCCGTCCACTGAAGCTTTCTTT. Translation: CASINYPSTEAFF. The chain uses TRBV30 and TRBJ1-1; D unresolved. The CDR3 totals 13 residues. Trimming took off 7 bases at V and 4 bases at J, with 16 bases between the two ends. The germline gives CDR1 GTSNPN, CDR2 SVGIG (reference sequence).

The gene calls are TRBV30 and TRBJ1-1; D unresolved. In germline, CDR1 is GTSNPN, CDR2 SVGIG (reference sequence). This CDR3 contains 12 residues. Trimming took 0 bases from V and 4 from J, leaving 6 bases between them. The CDR3, as DNA: TGTGCCTGGAGTGTTGGCCCCACTGAAGCTTTCTTT. Its protein product is CAWSVGPTEAFF.